This passage covers 22 T cell receptor beta chains from one sample sequenced in a study of cytomegalovirus exposure and HLA in healthy donors. Sequenced by immunoSEQ multiplex PCR; TCRdb stores in-frame clones only, minus some. The data hold 250,000 to 350,000 clones, with roughly 90% observed a single time. Sequencing was performed on PBMCs. Receptors originate from a man aged 30 to 45 in good health and CMV-seronegative.

This clone has only one observation. The chain joins TRBV11-2 to TRBJ1-1; the match to TRBD1 covers 7 bases. The CDR3 is 12 amino acids. After removal of 5 bases from V and 8 bases from J, the junction contained 5 bases not matched to a gene. Germline CDR1 reads SGHAT; CDR2 reads FQNNGV. The CDR3 DNA reads TGTGCCAGCAGCATCGGACAGGCGGAAGCTTTCTTT. Translating it yields CASSIGQAEAFF. Full variable domain (outside the CDR3, taken from reference TRBV11-2 and TRBJ1-1): EAGVAQSPRYKIIEKRQSVAFWCNPISGHATLYWYQQILGQGPKLLIQFQNNGVVDDSQLPKDRFSAERLKGVDSTLKIQPAKLEDSAVYLCASSIGQAEAFFGQGTRLTVV.

In its sample, this clone was seen a few times. The chain joins TRBV10-3 to TRBJ1-1; TRBD1 matches 8 bases. The ends lost 10 bases at V and 4 bases at J; junction bases unmatched: 2. The CDR3 contains 11 residues. Germline CDR1 and CDR2: ENHRY and SYGVKD. The CDR3 region is CASTGGTEAFF. In DNA form, the CDR3 reads TGTGCCAGCACAGGGGGCACTGAAGCTTTCTTT.

This clone was seen more than once but under ten times. This chain links TRBV4-2 with TRBJ1-2; 8 nucleotides align to TRBD1. The V and J ends lost 3 bases and 4 bases, in that order; junction bases with no gene match: 4. The CDR3 sequence is 14 residues long. Per germline, CDR1 LGHNA and CDR2 YNFKEQ. CDR3 DNA: TGTGCCAGCAGCCAGGACAGGGCGGGCTATGGCTACACCTTC. Encoded protein: CASSQDRAGYGYTF.

The V gene is TRBV14, the J gene TRBJ1-1, with TRBD1 matching over 9 bases. V lost 2 bases, J lost 1 base, and 11 bases stayed unmatched. Germline V CDR1 and CDR2: SGHDN, FVKESK. This CDR3 contains 18 residues. The CDR3 sequence is CASSQLPGQGKGNTEAFF. For the CDR3, the DNA is TGTGCCAGCAGCCAACTGCCGGGACAGGGCAAGGGGAACACTGAAGCTTTCTTT.

V gene TRBV5-1 combines with J gene TRBJ2-1; maybe TRBD2 (5 bases). Germline CDR1 reads SGHRS; CDR2 reads YFSETQ. The CDR3 has 18 amino acids. Trimming took 0 bases from V and 7 from J, leaving 23 bases between them. This CDR3 reads CASSLVLGLPSQKNEQFF. CDR3 DNA: TGCGCCAGCAGCTTGGTTTTAGGACTCCCCTCCCAGAAGAATGAGCAGTTCTTC.

The rearrangement uses TRBV5-1 and TRBJ2-5; perhaps TRBD2 as D (6 bases). V lost 4 bases and J 2 bases, leaving 15 bases between the germline ends. Germline CDR1 is SGHRS and CDR2 is YFSETQ. The CDR3 extends over 15 amino acids. The CDR3 is CASSHVPGVQETQYF. In DNA, the CDR3 is TGCGCCAGCAGCCATGTGCCGGGAGTACAAGAGACCCAGTACTTC.

The chain couples TRBV6-6 to TRBJ1-5, with unresolved D. The germline V gene has CDR1 MNHNY and CDR2 SVGAGI (reference sequence). This CDR3 region has 14 residues. With 5 bases removed from V and 6 bases from J, the gap between germline ends came to 14 bases. The CDR3 spells CASSPSPTSQPQHF. CDR3 nucleotide sequence: TGTGCCAGCAGTCCTTCTCCAACCAGTCAGCCCCAGCATTTT.

The genes are TRBV15 and TRBJ1-6, with 9 positions matching TRBD1. V gave up 4 bases and J gave up 7 bases; unmatched junction bases: 8. The germline V gene encodes CDR1 LNHNV and CDR2 YYDKDF (reference sequence). The CDR3 has 16 amino acids. The CDR3: CATSMSTGTGNSPLHF. The DNA of the CDR3 is TGTGCCACCAGCATGAGTACCGGGACAGGGAATTCACCCCTCCACTTT.

The chain uses TRBV10-3 and TRBJ2-6; TRBD1 might be the D (5 bases). V was pared by 5 bases and J by 7 bases, with 15 bases between. This CDR3 region has 15 residues. Germline V gene data show CDR1 as ENHRY and CDR2 as SYGVKD. The CDR3 bases are TGTGCCATCAGTCCTGGCGGACATTTCGCCAACGTCCTGACTTTC. It is translated as CAISPGGHFANVLTF.

The chain carries TRBV6-1 and TRBJ1-1; 10 bases agree with TRBD1. Germline V gene lookup returns CDR1 MNHNS and CDR2 SASEGT. This CDR3 has 16 amino acids. With V trimmed by 2 bases and J by 1 base, 4 bases remained unmatched. The CDR3 region has the DNA TGTGCCAGCAGTGAAAGACAGGGGGCAGGGAACACTGAAGCTTTCTTT. It codes for CASSERQGAGNTEAFF.

The rearrangement uses TRBV5-5 and TRBJ1-5, with D perhaps matching TRBD1 (5 bases). The germline V gene encodes CDR1 SGHKS and CDR2 YYEKEE (reference sequence). V lost 0 bases and J 3 bases, leaving 10 bases between the germline ends. The CDR3 is 15 residues long. The CDR3 region has the DNA TGTGCCAGCAGCTTGGGTCGCAGGGACAATCAGCCCCAGCATTTT. This codes for CASSLGRRDNQPQHF.

V and J are TRBV6-5 and TRBJ1-2; a weak D match, TRBD1 (6 bases). The CDR3 loop spans 16 amino acids. Trimming took off 2 bases at V and 4 bases at J, with 17 bases between the two ends. Germline V gives CDR1 MNHEY, CDR2 SVGAGI. The CDR3 DNA reads TGTGCCAGCAGTTACCTGGACAGTAGTGGCGCCTATGGCTACACCTTC. Translating it yields CASSYLDSSGAYGYTF.

The chain uses TRBV10-3 and TRBJ1-6; 8 nucleotides line up with TRBD1. Germline CDR1 is ENHRY and CDR2 is SYGVKD. The CDR3 is made up of 14 amino acids. V lost 5 bases and J lost 8; bases outside the gene matches: 5. CDR3 sequence reads: CAISTGTGDSPLHF. CDR3 sequence (DNA): TGTGCCATCAGTACCGGGACAGGAGATTCACCCCTCCACTTT.

The chain uses TRBV5-1 and TRBJ1-4, with TRBD1 identical over 7 bases. Germline V lookup: CDR1 SGHRS, CDR2 YFSETQ. Trimming removed 0 bases from V and 7 bases from J; junction bases left unmatched: 12. The CDR3 loop spans 17 amino acids. The chain's CDR3 is CASSLAGSGGLGEKLFF. DNA for the CDR3: TGCGCCAGCAGCTTGGCTGGGTCAGGGGGGCTCGGTGAAAAACTGTTTTTT.

The CDR3 loop reads CASIGQTSMNTEAFF. The CDR3 region has the DNA TGTGCCAGTATTGGCCAGACATCAATGAACACTGAAGCTTTCTTT. This chain joins TRBV19 and TRBJ1-1; D gene unclear. Germline CDR1 is LNHDA and CDR2 is SQIVND (reference sequence). The CDR3 is 15 amino acids. The V end was cut by 7 bases, the J end by 0 bases, with 15 bases between.

J is TRBJ2-2 and V is TRBV7-9; D call uncertain. Germline-derived CDR1 and CDR2 are SEHNR and FQNEAQ (reference sequence). This CDR3 has 14 amino acids. V lost 1 base, J lost 5 bases, and 8 bases lay in between. This CDR3 reads CASSLGGSTGELFF. CDR3 DNA: TGTGCCAGCAGCTTAGGTGGCTCGACCGGGGAGCTGTTTTTT.

The chain is built from TRBV10-3 and TRBJ2-5; the D gene is possibly TRBD1 (6 bases). Germline V lookup: CDR1 ENHRY, CDR2 SYGVKD. Between the trimmed V and J ends, which lost 0 bases and 5 bases, there was a span of 19 bases. The CDR3 has 17 residues. DNA for the CDR3: TGTGCCATCAGTGAGTCGAAAGAGCCAGGGGTGGGGGAGACCCAGTACTTC. It translates to CAISESKEPGVGETQYF.

The rearrangement links TRBV7-2 to TRBJ2-7; possibly TRBD1 for D (6 bases). Trimming cost V 3 bases and J 2 bases, with 14 bases left between them. CDR1 and CDR2 (germline): SGHTA, FQGNSA. The CDR3 is 15 residues long. The chain's CDR3 is CASSFGDRITYEQYF. For the CDR3, the DNA is TGTGCCAGCAGCTTCGGTGACAGGATTACCTACGAGCAGTACTTC.

The rearrangement uses TRBV7-6 and TRBJ1-6, with no clear D. Trimming took off 5 bases at V and 14 bases at J, with 13 bases between the two ends. The V gene's germline CDR1 is SGHVS and CDR2 FNYEAQ. This CDR3 is 12 amino acids long. This CDR3 reads CASSDTWGALHF. In DNA form, the CDR3 reads TGTGCCAGCAGCGACACTTGGGGAGCCCTCCACTTT.

This clone appeared once. V is TRBV25-1 and J is TRBJ2-1; TRBD1 aligns across 8 bases. With 5 bases clipped from V and 10 bases from J, the junction kept 7 bases outside the gene matches. The germline CDR1 and CDR2 sequences are MGHDK and SYGVNS. This CDR3 spans 13 amino acids. CDR3 coding DNA: TGTGCCAGCAGTTCCAGGGGGCTCGGAGAGCAGTTCTTC. Amino acids: CASSSRGLGEQFF.

The chain employs TRBV19 and TRBJ1-2; maybe TRBD1 (5 bases). Germline V gene sequence: CDR1 LNHDA, CDR2 SQIVND (reference sequence). CDR3 size: 20 residues. The germline V and J ends were trimmed by 3 bases and 0 bases, with 26 bases remaining between them. In DNA form, the CDR3 reads TGTGCCAGTAGTATTAGAGCCGGGCAGACAGCATCCACCACTAACTATGGCTACACCTTC. This gives the protein CASSIRAGQTASTTNYGYTF.

This clone was recorded once. The rearrangement uses TRBV5-1 and TRBJ2-2, with 12 positions matching TRBD2. Germline CDR1 is SGHRS and CDR2 is YFSETQ. CDR3 length: 16 amino acids. Trimming at V came to 0 bases and at J to 7 bases, leaving 4 bases not matched to a gene. The CDR3 loop is CASSLASGGANGELFF. The CDR3 bases are TGCGCCAGCAGCTTGGCTAGCGGGGGGGCCAACGGGGAGCTGTTTTTT.